A single sample is the source of the 11 T cell receptor beta chains below, sequenced in a study of blood T cell repertoires in COVID-19. Assay used: immunoSEQ multiplex PCR; TCRdb lists only in-frame clones, some missing. The sample has fewer than 85,000 clones; 75% to 90% are singletons. The sample consisted of peripheral blood. The receptors here all came from a man aged 50 to 60 with active COVID-19.

V gene TRBV10-3 combines with J gene TRBJ1-1; TRBD1 matches at 9 bases. CDR3 length equals 14 residues. Trimming cost V 6 bases and J 6 bases; bases outside gene matches: 8. Germline CDR1 reads ENHRY; CDR2 reads SYGVKD. This CDR3 is CAISPGQGIPEAFF. CDR3 coding DNA: TGTGCCATCAGCCCCGGACAGGGGATACCTGAAGCTTTCTTT.

The V gene is TRBV5-1, the J gene TRBJ2-7; 10 bases align to TRBD2. The CDR3 sequence is 15 residues long. The germline V gene encodes CDR1 SGHRS and CDR2 YFSETQ. The junction had 5 bases not matched to a gene; V was cut back by 0 bases and J by 5 bases. CDR3 residues: CASSLAPSGSNEQYF. The DNA for the CDR3 is TGCGCCAGCAGCTTGGCGCCTAGCGGGAGCAACGAGCAGTACTTC.

In its sample, this clone was seen once. This chain joins TRBV24-1 and TRBJ2-3, with TRBD2 matching over 9 bases. Per germline, CDR1 KGHDR and CDR2 SFDVKD. CDR3 length equals 16 residues. Losses at the gene ends were 4 bases for V and 4 bases for J; bases not matched to a gene: 8. CDR3 DNA: TGTGCCACCAGTGACCTACTAGCGGGTAATTCAGATACGCAGTATTTT. This gives the protein CATSDLLAGNSDTQYF.

The gene calls are TRBV19 and TRBJ1-2; 12 nucleotides agree with TRBD1. Germline loops: CDR1 LNHDA, CDR2 SQIVND (reference sequence). The CDR3 extends over 14 amino acids. With V trimmed by 5 bases and J by 7 bases, 5 bases remained unmatched. The CDR3 reads CASSPGQGASGYTF. The CDR3 region has the DNA TGTGCCAGTAGTCCGGGACAGGGGGCTTCTGGCTACACCTTC. Based on the CDR3 plus reference TRBV19 and TRBJ1-2, the full variable domain is DGGITQSPKYLFRKEGQNVTLSCEQNLNHDAMYWYRQDPGQGLRLIYYSQIVNDFQKGDIAEGYSVSREKKESFPLTVTSAQKNPTAFYLCASSPGQGASGYTFGSGTRLTVV.

V gene TRBV5-4 combines with J gene TRBJ2-3, with TRBD2 matching 8 bases. J lost 6 bases, V lost 4 bases, and 10 bases had no gene match. CDR3 length equals 15 residues. Germline V gene lookup returns CDR1 SGHNT and CDR2 YYREEE (reference sequence). Here the CDR3 DNA reads TGTGCCAGCAGCCTTCCGGGACTAGGTCCCGATACGCAGTATTTT. This gives the protein CASSLPGLGPDTQYF.

V usage is TRBV5-1 and J usage is TRBJ2-7; unclear D gene. Germline V gene data show CDR1 as SGHRS and CDR2 as YFSETQ. The CDR3 covers 13 residues. Trimming cost V 2 bases and J 2 bases, with 8 bases left between them. Here the CDR3 DNA reads TGCGCCAGCAGCTTCCTGTCGGCCTACGAGCAGTACTTC. Translating it yields CASSFLSAYEQYF.

This chain connects TRBV6-2 or TRBV6-3 to TRBJ2-7; TRBD1 agrees at 8 bases. J was trimmed by 4 bases and V by 6 bases; bases with no gene match: 8. Germline V CDR1 and CDR2: MNHEY, SVGEGT. There are 14 residues in the CDR3. CDR3: CASSLQGVSYEQYF. The DNA for the CDR3 is TGTGCCAGCAGCCTACAGGGGGTTTCGTACGAGCAGTACTTC.

The chain employs TRBV30 and TRBJ2-7, with TRBD1 matching over 12 bases. The germline V gene has CDR1 GTSNPN and CDR2 SVGIG (reference sequence). Trimming at V came to 6 bases and at J to 7 bases, leaving 7 bases not matched to a gene. This CDR3 is 13 amino acids long. The CDR3 loop reads CACPGQGAEEQYF. For the CDR3, the DNA is TGTGCCTGTCCGGGACAGGGGGCCGAAGAGCAGTACTTC.

The chain uses TRBV7-2 and TRBJ2-3; 10 positions match TRBD1. The CDR3 sequence is 16 residues long. V shed 1 base, J shed 6 bases, and the junction held 7 bases outside the gene matches. The germline gives CDR1 SGHTA, CDR2 FQGNSA. Here the CDR3 DNA reads TGTGCCAGCAGCTTAGAGTACTCGGACAGGGGGGATACGCAGTATTTT. Amino acids: CASSLEYSDRGDTQYF.

V is TRBV3-1 (or the pseudogene TRBV3-2) and J is TRBJ2-7; 8 bases align to TRBD2. The V and J ends lost 5 bases and 1 base, in that order; junction bases with no gene match: 7. This CDR3 comprises 15 residues. Germline V CDR1 and CDR2: LGHDT, YNNKEL (reference sequence). The DNA of the CDR3 is TGTGCCAGCAGCTTAAGGGGCGGGGGGTCCTACGAGCAGTACTTC. Encoded protein: CASSLRGGGSYEQYF.

CDR3 nucleotides: TGTGCCAGCAGTTCCCCCGGGGATTCGGTAGCCTACGAGCAGTACTTC. Amino acid sequence: CASSSPGDSVAYEQYF. This chain uses TRBV2 with TRBJ2-7; D possibly corresponds to TRBD2 (5 bases). V lost 5 bases and J lost 2, with 19 bases in between. The CDR3 totals 16 residues. The germline CDR1 and CDR2 sequences are SNHLY and FYNNEI. The entire variable domain, with the rest obtained from reference TRBV2 and TRBJ2-7, is as follows: EPEVTQTPSHQVTQMGQEVILRCVPISNHLYFYWYRQILGQKVEFLVSFYNNEISEKSEIFDDQFSVERPDGSNFTLKIRSTKLEDSAMYFCASSSPGDSVAYEQYFGPGTRLTVT.